This T cell receptor beta chain was identified during a study of cytomegalovirus exposure and HLA in healthy donors. Study findings and constraints: 87-base-pair reads could not separate some V segments, including TRBV6-2 and TRBV6-3. Later, TCR association rates were found to vary by HLA locus, highest for DRB1 and lowest for HLA-C.

The CDR3 consists of 14 residues. Germline values: CDR1 MNHNS, CDR2 SASEGT. J gave up 5 bases and V 9 bases, and 7 bases lay outside the gene matches. PCR used 60 Vbeta primers and 13 Jbeta primers. Repertoires were generated with immunoSEQ multiplex PCR, while TCRdb's copy carries only in-frame clones and drops some. The sample yields about 67,000 clones, of which the top ten take up roughly 5.4%. Comment on this clone: Its antigen is not identified.

This receptor was taken from a man younger than 45 in good health and CMV-seropositive. This rearrangement joins TRBV6-1 to TRBJ2-1, with 10 bases matching TRBD2. Sequencing was done on a sample of PBMCs. In nucleotides, the CDR3 is TGTGCCAGTTCAACTAGCGGGAAGAACAATGAGCAGTTCTTC. This encodes CASSTSGKNNEQFF.